The source of this T cell receptor beta chain is a study of T cells in tumors after PD-1 blockade. Using immunoSEQ multiplex PCR, the repertoire was profiled, and TCRdb retains in-frame clones only, with some absent. The sample lists roughly 48,000 clones, more than 65% occurring once. Germline V gene lookup returns CDR1 MDHEN and CDR2 SYDVKM. This CDR3 region has 14 residues. V lost 4 bases to trimming and J lost 4 bases, with 13 bases between them. Tumor or blood genomic DNA was sequenced, with inputs of about 550 ng to 6,500 ng. The source material was PBMCs, sampled before anti-PD-1 treatment. This chain connects TRBV28 to TRBJ1-2, with D possibly matching TRBD1 (6 bases). This sequence was found in a human donor with basal cell carcinoma. CDR3 sequence (DNA): TGTGCCAGCAGTTGGTCGGACAGCATCTATGGCTACACCTTC. Translation gives CASSWSDSIYGYTF.